Following are 2 T cell receptor beta chains from one sample sequenced in a study of cytomegalovirus exposure and HLA in healthy donors. The study ran its PCR with 60 Vbeta and 13 Jbeta primers. Repertoires were generated with immunoSEQ multiplex PCR, while TCRdb's copy carries only in-frame clones and drops some. The repertoire holds approximately 210,000 clones, with roughly 82% as singletons. Sequencing used PBMCs. These TCRs come from a man in his forties in good health and CMV-seropositive.

V gene TRBV29-1 combines with J gene TRBJ2-5; TRBD1 agrees at 9 bases. The V gene's germline CDR1 is SQVTM and CDR2 ANQGSEA. The CDR3 totals 12 residues. Germline trimming cut 4 bases from V and 13 bases from J; bases unmatched to any gene: 10. The CDR3 nucleotides read TGCAGCGTTGCCGGGACAGGGCAGACAGGGTACTTC. This encodes CSVAGTGQTGYF.

Here the CDR3 reads CASSVTSDSSAGELFF. The CDR3 DNA reads as TGTGCCAGCAGCGTAACCTCCGACTCCTCGGCCGGGGAGCTGTTTTTT. The rearrangement links TRBV9 to TRBJ2-2; unclear D gene. With 1 base removed from V and 6 bases from J, the gap between germline ends came to 16 bases. CDR1 and CDR2 from the germline V gene are SGDLS and YYNGEE. The CDR3 covers 16 residues.